Below, one T cell receptor (beta chain) is given with its context. The protocol was immunoSEQ multiplex PCR, while the TCRdb copy is restricted to in-frame clones and leaves out a portion. The sample holds around 94,000 clones, just under 95% seen once. The sample originates from a study of blood T cell repertoires in COVID-19. This CDR3 comprises 14 residues. Trimming cost V 7 bases and J 4 bases, with 16 bases left between them. CDR1 and CDR2 (germline): ENHRY, SYGVKD. This receptor was obtained from a woman between 45 and 60 years old with COVID-19, enrolled during active disease. This chain connects TRBV10-3 to TRBJ1-1; weak D call: TRBD1 (6 bases). Sequenced sample: peripheral blood. The DNA for the CDR3 is TGTGCCATCAACAAAGTACAGGGAAGCACTGAAGCTTTCTTT. Amino acid sequence: CAINKVQGSTEAFF.